This T cell receptor beta chain stems from a study of shared clonotypes between healthy human individuals. Study context: Each donor's CD8 memory used one plate, CD8 naive two, each CD4 subset three.

V gave up 5 bases and J gave up 7 bases, with 18 bases separating them. The CDR3 extends over 15 amino acids. Germline loops: CDR1 SEHNR, CDR2 FQNEAQ (reference sequence). The method was immunoSEQ multiplex PCR; TCRdb's version includes in-frame clones alone and lacks a portion of them. The data hold 2,100,000 or so clones, with approximately 94% observed a single time. Splitting the CD4+ cells yielded a CD45RA+ naive subset and a CD45RA-negative memory subset. The source of this sequence is a man between 18 and 29 years old in good health. The V and J genes are TRBV7-9 and TRBJ2-1; unclear D gene. Sequencing was done on a sample of naive CD4+ T cells sorted from blood. The subset denotes: CD45RA+ positively selected. DNA for the CDR3: TGTGCCAGCAGCAAAGCTGCCCTTGTCTCTAATGAGCAGTTCTTC. Its translation is CASSKAALVSNEQFF.